This T cell receptor (beta chain) emerged from a study of human T cells and chemical hapten exposure. About the research overall: Read at 6 days, the patch tests placed 0.01% DPC on the upper back. Patients were mainly female, each with alopecia areata, totalis or universalis.

Germline V gene lookup returns CDR1 DFQATT and CDR2 SNEGSKA (reference sequence). This CDR3 contains 14 residues. Trimming left V 2 bases short and J 0 bases short, with 8 bases between. Time point described: patch test 1, 2 weeks after DPC sensitization. Regarding treatment: therapeutic diphenylcyclopropenone sensitization with weekly scalp DPC. Original methodology: Per-sample TCR counts ranged from roughly 20,000 to 700,000, median about 98,000. TCRdb re-analysed the RACE reads in MiXCR, keeping a single row per CDR3 protein. TCRdb, not the authors, supplied the V and J calls. The sample records fewer than 500,000 distinct CDR3 sequences, approximately 5% being singletons.

Material: whole blood, obtained in connection with sensitization to the hapten diphenylcyclopropenone (DPC). The chain recombines TRBV20-1 with TRBJ2-1; the D is unclear. The source is a woman aged 50 to 60 with alopecia areata. Some clones in this sample may be carry-over from other donors' samples. CDR3 protein: CSARIISSYNEQFF. The CDR3, as DNA: TGCAGTGCTAGAATTATAAGCTCCTACAATGAGCAGTTCTTC.